This TCR beta chain stems from a study of blood T cell repertoires in COVID-19. Here immunoSEQ multiplex PCR was the method, and the copy in TCRdb shows in-frame clones only, minus some. The sample lists about 140,000 clones; about four fifths were seen once. V dropped 3 bases and J dropped 3 bases, with 12 bases sitting between them. CDR3 length: 14 residues. The germline V gene encodes CDR1 SGHRS and CDR2 YFSETQ. The sequenced sample was peripheral blood. The chain couples TRBV5-1 to TRBJ1-2; D is ambiguous. The sequence derives from a man aged 25 to 40 with COVID-19, enrolled during active disease. Written as DNA, the CDR3 is TGCGCCAGCAGCTCAAACCCGGACTACTATGGCTACACCTTC. Protein product: CASSSNPDYYGYTF. Supplemented by reference TRBV5-1 and TRBJ1-2, the full variable domain reads KAGVTQTPRYLIKTRGQQVTLSCSPISGHRSVSWYQQTPGQGLQFLFEYFSETQRNKGNFPGRFSGRQFSNSRSEMNVSTLELGDSALYLCASSSNPDYYGYTFGSGTRLTVV.